Following are 28 T cell receptor beta chains from one sample sequenced in a study of cytomegalovirus exposure and HLA in healthy donors. Libraries were prepared by immunoSEQ multiplex PCR; TCRdb keeps only in-frame clonotypes and omits some of them. The sample has 120,000 or so clones; around nine tenths are singletons. The sequenced sample consisted of PBMCs. These receptors were taken from a man aged 30 to 45 in good health and CMV-seronegative.

The genes are TRBV11-3 and TRBJ2-1; TRBD1 matches 8 bases. Germline lookup yields CDR1 SGHNT and CDR2 YENEEA. V lost 1 base, J lost 5 bases, and 13 bases stayed unmatched. CDR3 length equals 18 residues. The CDR3 sequence is CASSLGAAGGIVNNEQFF. The CDR3 nucleotides are TGTGCCAGCAGCTTAGGCGCGGCAGGGGGCATAGTTAACAATGAGCAGTTCTTC.

The rearrangement links TRBV23-1 to TRBJ2-7, with 7 positions matching TRBD2. TRBV23-1 has ORF status, its function being uncertain. V shed 0 bases and J 9 bases; nucleotides not matched to a gene: 17. This CDR3 is 17 amino acids long. The CDR3 nucleotides are TGCGCCAGCAGTCAATCAATTGGCGGAAGGGAGCGGGGACGGCAGTACTTC. Translated, it gives CASSQSIGGRERGRQYF.

V and J are TRBV6-6 and TRBJ1-1; TRBD1 might be the D (6 bases). The germline V gene has CDR1 MNHNY and CDR2 SVGAGI (reference sequence). Trimming removed 6 bases at V and 5 bases at J, with 13 bases between. This CDR3 is 13 amino acids long. CDR3 nucleotide sequence: TGTGCCAGCAGGTCCAGGACAGCGACTGAAGCTTTCTTT. The encoded protein is CASRSRTATEAFF.

The CDR3 here is CASSETQVSTEAFF. The CDR3 bases are TGTGCCAGCAGTGAAACTCAGGTGAGCACTGAAGCTTTCTTT. V gene TRBV2 combines with J gene TRBJ1-1; the D is unclear. The CDR3 length is 14 residues. V lost 2 bases to trimming and J lost 4 bases, with 11 bases between them. Germline V lookup: CDR1 SNHLY, CDR2 FYNNEI.

The chain uses TRBV14 and TRBJ2-5; maybe TRBD2 (6 bases). The CDR3 covers 15 residues. The ends were cut back, 4 bases at V and 9 bases at J, with 21 bases in the middle. Germline V gene lookup returns CDR1 SGHDN and CDR2 FVKESK. The CDR3 DNA is TGTGCCAGCAGCCCTACAACTAGGGGAGGATTTGCCCAGTACTTC. It encodes CASSPTTRGGFAQYF.

The V call is TRBV4-1, the J call TRBJ1-1, with 9 bases lining up with TRBD1. Germline trimming cut 0 bases from V and 2 bases from J; bases unmatched to any gene: 1. Per the germline V gene, CDR1 is MGHRA and CDR2 is YSYEKL. The CDR3 length is 15 residues. The CDR3 DNA follows: TGCGCCAGCAGCCAAGATACAGGGGGCAACACTGAAGCTTTCTTT. Protein product: CASSQDTGGNTEAFF.

The chain links TRBV30 to TRBJ1-4, with D unresolved. Germline V CDR1 and CDR2: GTSNPN, SVGIG (reference sequence). Trimming pared 2 bases from V and 6 bases from J, leaving 13 bases between. This CDR3 has 14 amino acids. DNA of the CDR3: TGTGCCTGGAGTAGCGGAAGGATGGATGAAAAACTGTTTTTT. Translating it yields CAWSSGRMDEKLFF. Filled out from reference TRBV30 and TRBJ1-4, the complete variable domain reads SQTIHQWPATLVQPVGSPLSLECTVEGTSNPNLYWYRQAAGRGLQLLFYSVGIGQISSEVPQNLSASRPQDRQFILSSKKLLLSDSGFYLCAWSSGRMDEKLFFGSGTQLSVL.

This rearrangement joins TRBV19 to TRBJ1-1; 9 bases agree with TRBD1. The CDR3 covers 14 residues. Germline V gene sequence: CDR1 LNHDA, CDR2 SQIVND (reference sequence). Trimming removed 4 bases from V and 6 bases from J; junction bases left unmatched: 6. The chain's CDR3 is CASSTRDRVSEAFF. The CDR3 DNA reads TGTGCCAGTAGTACCCGGGACAGGGTTTCTGAAGCTTTCTTT.

The rearrangement links TRBV5-1 to TRBJ2-3; 12 nucleotides line up with TRBD2. V dropped 3 bases and J dropped 4; count of bases not matched to a gene: 12. In germline, CDR1 is SGHRS, CDR2 YFSETQ. The CDR3 loop spans 18 amino acids. For the CDR3, the DNA is TGCGCCAGCAGCTCCCAACCTACTAGCGGGAGGAACGCAGATACGCAGTATTTT. This sequence encodes CASSSQPTSGRNADTQYF.

This chain connects TRBV5-1 to TRBJ2-2; the match to TRBD1 covers 9 bases. CDR1 and CDR2 (germline): SGHRS, YFSETQ. Trimming at V came to 0 bases and at J to 1 base, leaving 7 bases not matched to a gene. The CDR3 sequence is 18 residues long. CDR3 residues: CASSLGGTGSKNTGELFF. The CDR3 bases are TGCGCCAGCAGCTTGGGAGGGACAGGGTCAAAGAACACCGGGGAGCTGTTTTTT.

This clone occurred a few times. The rearrangement joins TRBV19 to TRBJ1-1; weak D call: TRBD1 (5 bases). This CDR3 has 16 amino acids. Germline values: CDR1 LNHDA, CDR2 SQIVND (reference sequence). Trimming removed 5 bases at V and 2 bases at J, with 18 bases between. The CDR3, as DNA: TGTGCCAGTAGTCCAATCCGGACGGGGGGAAACACTGAAGCTTTCTTT. Translated: CASSPIRTGGNTEAFF. Combining the CDR3 with reference TRBV19 and TRBJ1-1 gives the whole variable domain DGGITQSPKYLFRKEGQNVTLSCEQNLNHDAMYWYRQDPGQGLRLIYYSQIVNDFQKGDIAEGYSVSREKKESFPLTVTSAQKNPTAFYLCASSPIRTGGNTEAFFGQGTRLTVV.

This clone occurred a few times. The rearrangement joins TRBV11-2 to TRBJ2-5; TRBD2 agrees at 10 bases. The CDR3 runs 15 residues. CDR1 and CDR2 (germline): SGHAT, FQNNGV. The junction had 4 bases not matched to a gene; V was cut back by 2 bases and J by 4 bases. CDR3 amino acids: CASSLLAGVSETQYF. The CDR3 coding sequence is TGTGCCAGCAGCTTACTAGCGGGAGTTTCAGAGACCCAGTACTTC.

The rearrangement links TRBV5-6 to TRBJ1-2; perhaps TRBD1 as D (5 bases). Trimming stripped 1 base from V and 2 bases from J, with 9 bases between. CDR1 is SGHDT and CDR2 is YYEEEE in the germline V gene. The CDR3 sequence is 14 residues long. The CDR3 bases are TGTGCCAGCAGCTTGAGGGGTAGCAACTATGGCTACACCTTC. It specifies CASSLRGSNYGYTF.

The genes are TRBV25-1 and TRBJ2-2; TRBD2 is a possible D gene (6 bases). The germline gives CDR1 MGHDK, CDR2 SYGVNS. The CDR3 is 15 residues long. Trimming took off 3 bases at V and 6 bases at J, with 14 bases between the two ends. The CDR3 nucleotides read TGTGCCAGCAGTGACAAAGGACGGGGGTCCGGGGAGCTGTTTTTT. It yields the protein CASSDKGRGSGELFF. Looking up the rest from reference TRBV25-1 and TRBJ2-2 gives the full variable domain: EADIYQTPRYLVIGTGKKITLECSQTMGHDKMYWYQQDPGMELHLIHYSYGVNSTEKGDLSSESTVSRIRTEHFPLTLESARPSHTSQYLCASSDKGRGSGELFFGEGSRLTVL.

The chain links TRBV7-2 to TRBJ2-1; 10 bases align to TRBD2. The ends lost 5 bases at V and 2 bases at J; junction bases unmatched: 3. The CDR3 is 15 residues long. Germline loops: CDR1 SGHTA, CDR2 FQGNSA. The CDR3 loop reads CASSRTSGAYNEQFF. CDR3 DNA: TGTGCCAGCAGCCGAACTAGCGGGGCCTACAATGAGCAGTTCTTC.

This chain connects TRBV6-1 to TRBJ1-5; D gene uncertain. The CDR3 spans 16 residues. The V end was cut by 2 bases, the J end by 7 bases, with 18 bases between. Germline CDR1 MNHNS, CDR2 SASEGT. The CDR3: CASSEMVGEVRQPQHF. CDR3 nucleotide sequence: TGTGCCAGCAGTGAAATGGTCGGGGAGGTGAGACAGCCCCAGCATTTT.

The chain employs TRBV5-4 and TRBJ2-7; TRBD1 agrees at 9 bases. CDR1 and CDR2 (germline): SGHNT, YYREEE (reference sequence). V lost 2 bases, J lost 4 bases, and 7 bases stayed unmatched. This CDR3 region has 15 residues. In nucleotides, the CDR3 is TGTGCCAGCAGCTTTGGGACAGGGAGGGGTTACGAGCAGTACTTC. Translation: CASSFGTGRGYEQYF. The full variable domain, its missing parts supplied by reference TRBV5-4 and TRBJ2-7, is ETGVTQSPTHLIKTRGQQVTLRCSSQSGHNTVSWYQQALGQGPQFIFQYYREEENGRGNFPPRFSGLQFPNYSSELNVNALELDDSALYLCASSFGTGRGYEQYFGPGTRLTVT.

The chain couples TRBV4-1 to TRBJ2-5; 10 positions agree with TRBD2. The CDR3 loop spans 16 amino acids. CDR1 is MGHRA and CDR2 is YSYEKL in the germline V gene. The V gene end was trimmed by 1 base and the J gene end by 2 bases; junction bases not matched to a gene: 4. CDR3 DNA: TGCGCCAGCAGCCAAGTAACAGCGGGAGGGCAAGAGACCCAGTACTTC. It yields the protein CASSQVTAGGQETQYF.

The chain links TRBV7-6 to TRBJ2-1, with 8 bases aligning to TRBD2. The CDR3 loop spans 16 amino acids. V dropped 0 bases and J dropped 4; count of bases not matched to a gene: 5. The V gene's germline CDR1 is SGHVS and CDR2 FNYEAQ. The DNA for the CDR3 is TGTGCCAGCAGCTTAGCGGGACTAGTCCCTTACAATGAGCAGTTCTTC. Translation gives CASSLAGLVPYNEQFF.

The V and J genes are TRBV2 and TRBJ1-3; no clear D. The CDR3 has 11 residues. Germline CDR1 SNHLY, CDR2 FYNNEI. V was clipped by 6 bases and J by 7 bases, with 7 bases between them. Written as DNA, the CDR3 is TGTGCCAGCAGACTATGGAACACCATATATTTT. It codes for CASRLWNTIYF.

V and J are TRBV5-4 and TRBJ2-3; tentative D call: TRBD1 (6 bases). V lost 9 bases and J 6 bases, leaving 17 bases between the germline ends. Looked up from germline, CDR1 is SGHNT and CDR2 is YYREEE (reference sequence). The CDR3 has 13 amino acids. CDR3 amino acids: CATRRTTGDTQYF. Here the CDR3 DNA reads TGTGCCACACGCCGAACCACAGGGGATACGCAGTATTTT.

This clone was counted between two and nine times. V is TRBV6-5 and J is TRBJ2-1; D possibly corresponds to TRBD2 (6 bases). The V and J ends lost 6 bases and 5 bases respectively, with 11 bases between them. The CDR3 length is 13 residues. Looked up from germline, CDR1 is MNHEY and CDR2 is SVGAGI. The CDR3: CASSRDFNNEQFF. CDR3 in DNA: TGTGCCAGCAGCCGGGACTTTAACAATGAGCAGTTCTTC.

The V gene is TRBV27, the J gene TRBJ2-1, with a weak D call TRBD1 (6 bases). Germline V gene lookup returns CDR1 MNHEY and CDR2 SMNVEV (reference sequence). The CDR3 covers 14 residues. V was cut by 6 bases and J by 7 bases, with 16 bases left in between. CDR3 protein: CASSARGIGNEQFF. The CDR3 DNA follows: TGTGCCAGCAGCGCGAGGGGGATAGGAAATGAGCAGTTCTTC.

There are a few counts of this clone. CDR3: CASSSLGQSDTQYF. The CDR3 coding sequence is TGTGCCAGCAGCTCCCTTGGACAGTCCGATACGCAGTATTTT. The V gene is TRBV7-6, the J gene TRBJ2-3, with TRBD1 as a possible D gene (6 bases). With 4 bases removed from V and 6 bases from J, the gap between germline ends came to 14 bases. Germline values: CDR1 SGHVS, CDR2 FNYEAQ. CDR3 length: 14 residues.

V usage is TRBV27 and J usage is TRBJ2-7, with 8 bases matching TRBD1. The germline gives CDR1 MNHEY, CDR2 SMNVEV (reference sequence). There are 13 residues in the CDR3. V shed 4 bases, J shed 12 bases, and the junction held 11 bases outside the gene matches. The CDR3 DNA sequence: TGTGCCAGCAGTTGGGGTGGGACAGGCGTTAGGTACTTC. Its protein product is CASSWGGTGVRYF.

The rearrangement links TRBV7-6 to TRBJ2-3; 8 nucleotides match TRBD2. Germline loops: CDR1 SGHVS, CDR2 FNYEAQ. The CDR3 is 17 residues long. The V segment lost 1 base and the J segment 4 bases; nucleotides outside the gene matches: 10. The CDR3 region is CASSLVPVAGLSDTQYF. The CDR3 coding sequence is TGTGCCAGCAGCTTAGTCCCTGTAGCGGGGTTATCAGATACGCAGTATTTT.

The V and J genes are TRBV5-1 and TRBJ2-7; 10 bases agree with TRBD2. CDR3 length equals 18 residues. Germline V gene data show CDR1 as SGHRS and CDR2 as YFSETQ. J gave up 0 bases and V 0 bases, and 9 bases lay outside the gene matches. This CDR3 reads CASSLGLAGELSSYEQYF. DNA for the CDR3: TGCGCCAGCAGCTTGGGTCTAGCGGGAGAACTTAGCTCCTACGAGCAGTACTTC.

The V and J genes are TRBV29-1 and TRBJ1-2, with D possibly matching TRBD1 (6 bases). The CDR3 sequence is 14 residues long. Trimming removed 1 base from V and 3 bases from J, with 12 bases in between. Germline V gene data show CDR1 as SQVTM and CDR2 as ANQGSEA. CDR3: CSVEGTAAHYGYTF. For the CDR3, the DNA is TGCAGCGTTGAAGGGACAGCCGCTCACTATGGCTACACCTTC.